These 6 T cell receptor beta chains were sequenced from one sample in a study of blood T cell repertoires in COVID-19. The method was immunoSEQ multiplex PCR; TCRdb's version includes in-frame clones alone and lacks a portion of them. The sample has around 94,000 clones, about four fifths seen once. Sequenced: peripheral blood. The receptors were gathered from a man between 40 and 49 years old with active or convalescent COVID-19.

The chain recombines TRBV7-2 with TRBJ2-1; a weak D match, TRBD2 (6 bases). Germline V gene lookup returns CDR1 SGHTA and CDR2 FQGNSA. The V and J ends lost 0 bases and 4 bases respectively, with 10 bases between them. CDR3 length: 15 residues. The CDR3 nucleotides read TGTGCCAGCAGCTTAGCGATCGGGGGTTACAATGAGCAGTTCTTC. Its protein product is CASSLAIGGYNEQFF.

J is TRBJ2-3 and V is TRBV19, with unresolved D. Germline CDR1 is LNHDA and CDR2 is SQIVND (reference sequence). The CDR3 runs to 13 residues. V shed 8 bases and J shed 3 bases, with 12 bases lying between them. Here the CDR3 reads CASGPRVTDTQYF. CDR3 coding DNA: TGTGCCAGTGGCCCTCGGGTTACAGATACGCAGTATTTT.

This clone is medium-sized by share. This chain links TRBV10-3 with TRBJ2-7; the D gene is possibly TRBD2 (5 bases). V was shortened by 0 bases and J by 3 bases, with 15 bases between the two germline ends. The CDR3 has 16 residues. Germline CDR1 is ENHRY and CDR2 is SYGVKD. Written as DNA, the CDR3 is TGTGCCATCAGTGAGTCGATGCGGGTTAGACTCTACGAGCAGTACTTC. It encodes CAISESMRVRLYEQYF.

This clone showed up just once. This CDR3 reads CASSLSTLGQPQHF. CDR3 in DNA: TGTGCCAGCAGCTTAAGTACTCTAGGTCAGCCCCAGCATTTT. The chain carries TRBV11-2 and TRBJ1-5; the D is unclear. The germline CDR1 and CDR2 sequences are SGHAT and FQNNGV. V gave up 2 bases and J gave up 6 bases, with 11 bases separating them. The CDR3 loop spans 14 amino acids. The entire variable domain, with the rest obtained from reference TRBV11-2 and TRBJ1-5, is as follows: EAGVAQSPRYKIIEKRQSVAFWCNPISGHATLYWYQQILGQGPKLLIQFQNNGVVDDSQLPKDRFSAERLKGVDSTLKIQPAKLEDSAVYLCASSLSTLGQPQHFGDGTRLSIL.

This clone occurred once. The chain combines TRBV4-1 with TRBJ2-7, with a tentative D call TRBD1 (6 bases). Germline loops: CDR1 MGHRA, CDR2 YSYEKL. The V and J ends lost 2 bases and 5 bases respectively, with 7 bases between them. The CDR3 runs 12 residues. CDR3 DNA sequence: TGCGCCAGCAGCCAAAACAGGGACGAGCAGTACTTC. Translating it yields CASSQNRDEQYF.

V is TRBV4-1 and J is TRBJ1-2; D possibly corresponds to TRBD1 (6 bases). Germline CDR1 MGHRA, CDR2 YSYEKL. The CDR3 consists of 16 residues. The V end was cut by 0 bases, the J end by 7 bases, with 18 bases between. The CDR3: CASSQEYGGGGGGYTF. The CDR3 DNA is TGCGCCAGCAGCCAAGAGTACGGCGGAGGGGGGGGTGGCTACACCTTC.